This T cell receptor (beta chain) was profiled in a study of T cell changes during pregnancy in multiple sclerosis. The CDR3 length is 15 residues. J gave up 3 bases and V 0 bases, and 5 bases lay outside the gene matches. The germline CDR1 and CDR2 sequences are SGHDT and YYEEEE. Sequencing was performed with immunoSEQ multiplex PCR; in TCRdb, only in-frame clones are kept and a portion is missing. The sample has 120,000 or so clones; roughly 92% are singletons. The V gene is TRBV5-6, the J gene TRBJ2-7; 8 bases are a match to TRBD2. The TCR was taken from a female donor with multiple sclerosis, enrolled in a pregnancy study. The sequencing here drew on peripheral blood, taken before pregnancy. Written as DNA, the CDR3 is TGTGCCAGCAGCTTGGGAGTAGCGGGAATCTACGAGCAGTACTTC. This sequence encodes CASSLGVAGIYEQYF.